This T cell receptor beta chain derives from a study of shared clonotypes between healthy human individuals. Of note for this clone: Its target is unknown.

Study-wide points: Clonotype sharing across a handful of donors was observed for around 5% of naive CD4 clonotypes. The four-donor shared clonotypes exceeded non-shared clonotypes in generation probability, with non-shared ones scoring lower.

Replicate PCRs for sorted subsets used about 200 ng DNA; this equaled 25,000 to 30,000 T cell genomes. Repertoires were generated with immunoSEQ multiplex PCR, while TCRdb's copy carries only in-frame clones and drops some. Among 2 million to 2.5 million clones listed, roughly 93% were seen once. Into CD45RA+ naive and CD45RA-negative memory subsets, the CD4+ cells were split. This receptor was identified in a man aged 18 to 29 in good health. Some clones in this sample may be carry-over from other donors' samples. Sequenced material: naive CD4+ T cells from PBMCs. Described subset: CD45RA+ positively selected.

The CDR3 is CASSLAVIGSAPYNEQFF. The DNA of the CDR3 is TGCGCCAGCAGCTTGGCCGTGATCGGGAGTGCCCCCTACAATGAGCAGTTCTTC. J is TRBJ2-1 and V is TRBV5-1; a weak D match, TRBD2 (6 bases). CDR3 length: 18 amino acids. V was clipped by 0 bases and J by 2 bases, with 18 bases between them. From germline, CDR1 is SGHRS and CDR2 YFSETQ.